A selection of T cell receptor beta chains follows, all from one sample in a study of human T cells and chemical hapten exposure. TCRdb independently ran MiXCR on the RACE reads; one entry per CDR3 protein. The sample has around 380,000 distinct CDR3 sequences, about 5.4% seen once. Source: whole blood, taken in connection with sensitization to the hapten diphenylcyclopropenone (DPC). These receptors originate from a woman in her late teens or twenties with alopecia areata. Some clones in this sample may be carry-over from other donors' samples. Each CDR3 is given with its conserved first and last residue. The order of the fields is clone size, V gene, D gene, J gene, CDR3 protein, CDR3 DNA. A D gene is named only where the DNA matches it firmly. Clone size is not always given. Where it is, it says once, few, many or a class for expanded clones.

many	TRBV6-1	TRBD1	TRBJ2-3	CASTQKGQGLDTQYF	TGTGCCAGCACCCAAAAGGGACAGGGGTTAGATACGCAGTATTTT
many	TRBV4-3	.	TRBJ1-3	CASSQDWAGTGNTIYF	TGCGCCAGCAGCCAAGATTGGGCAGGGACTGGAAACACCATATATTTT
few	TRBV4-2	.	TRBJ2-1	CASSQDFEGESQFF	TGTGCCAGCAGCCAAGATTTTGAGGGGGAGTCGCAGTTCTTC
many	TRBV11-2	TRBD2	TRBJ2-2	CASSPGGGTGELFF	TGTGCCAGCAGCCCCGGCGGGGGCACCGGGGAGCTGTTTTTT
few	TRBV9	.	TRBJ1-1	CASSVGYTEAFF	TGTGCCAGCAGCGTAGGGTACACTGAAGCTTTCTTT
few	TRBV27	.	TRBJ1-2	CASSGRLNANYGYTF	TGTGCCAGCAGCGGACGGCTCAATGCTAACTATGGCTACACCTTC
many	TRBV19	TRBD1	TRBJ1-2	CASYRGFYGYTF	TGTGCCAGTTACAGGGGCTTCTATGGCTACACCTTC
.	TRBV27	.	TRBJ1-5	CASSWGGSNQPQHF	TGTGCCAGCAGTTGGGGGGGGAGCAATCAGCCCCAGCATTTT
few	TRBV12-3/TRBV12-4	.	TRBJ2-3	CASSSLGADTQYF	TGTGCCAGCAGCTCCCTAGGAGCAGATACGCAGTATTTT
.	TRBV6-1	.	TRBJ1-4	CASKGDTPVNEKLFF	TGTGCCAGCAAGGGCGACACTCCAGTTAATGAAAAACTGTTTTTT
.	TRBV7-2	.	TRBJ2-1	CASSPAGAFYNEQFF	TGTGCCAGCAGCCCTGCGGGGGCCTTTTACAATGAGCAGTTCTTC
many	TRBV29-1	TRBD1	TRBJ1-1	CSVNRGQTVAFF	TGCAGCGTAAACAGGGGGCAAACTGTAGCTTTCTTT
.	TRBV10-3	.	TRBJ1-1	CAISELPQGGEAFF	TGTGCCATCAGTGAGCTTCCACAGGGTGGTGAAGCTTTCTTT
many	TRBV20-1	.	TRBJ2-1	CSAGGLKGNEQFF	TGCAGTGCTGGAGGTCTAAAGGGGAATGAGCAGTTCTTC
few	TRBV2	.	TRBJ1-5	CASRTGRGGQHF	TGTGCCAGCCGTACAGGGCGCGGAGGCCAGCATTTT
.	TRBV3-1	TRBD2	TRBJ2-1	CASSQEVASGDNEQFF	TGTGCCAGCAGCCAAGAGGTCGCTAGCGGGGACAATGAGCAGTTCTTC
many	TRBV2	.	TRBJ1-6	CASSELGFWNSPLHF	TGTGCCAGCAGTGAGCTGGGTTTTTGGAATTCACCCCTCCACTTT
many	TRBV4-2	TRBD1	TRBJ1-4	CASSQDGGGHENEKLFF	TGTGCCAGCAGCCAAGATGGAGGGGGCCACGAGAATGAAAAACTGTTTTTT
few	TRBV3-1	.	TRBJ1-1	CASSQVQQEAFF	TGTGCCAGCAGCCAAGTGCAGCAGGAAGCTTTCTTT
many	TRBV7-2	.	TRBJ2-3	CASSTDWGTQYF	TGTGCCAGCAGCACTGACTGGGGTACGCAGTATTTT
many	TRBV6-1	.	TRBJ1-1	CASGSRGSTEAFF	TGTGCCAGCGGGTCCAGGGGTTCCACTGAAGCTTTCTTT
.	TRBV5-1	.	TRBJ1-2	CASSLEDSLYGYTF	TGCGCCAGCAGCTTGGAAGACTCCCTCTATGGCTACACCTTC
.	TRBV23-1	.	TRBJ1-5	CASSQAQGNQPQHF	TGCGCCAGCAGTCAAGCGCAGGGAAATCAGCCCCAGCATTTT
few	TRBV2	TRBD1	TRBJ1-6	CASHPGQPRIGSPLHF	TGTGCCAGCCACCCGGGACAGCCGCGGATTGGGTCACCCCTCCACTTT
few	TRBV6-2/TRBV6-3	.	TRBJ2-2	CASSSHGTANTGELFF	TGTGCCAGCAGTTCCCATGGGACGGCTAACACCGGGGAGCTGTTTTTT
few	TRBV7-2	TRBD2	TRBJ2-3	CASSSLYPLAGGADTQYF	TGTGCCAGCAGCAGCTTATACCCCCTAGCGGGGGGCGCAGATACGCAGTATTTT
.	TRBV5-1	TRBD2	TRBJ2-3	CASSLTGLAGGRSTDTQYF	TGCGCCAGCAGCTTGACGGGACTAGCGGGGGGCCGAAGCACAGATACGCAGTATTTT
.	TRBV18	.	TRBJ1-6	CASSPPGSNPPLHF	TGTGCCAGCTCACCGCCAGGGTCCAATCCACCCCTCCACTTT
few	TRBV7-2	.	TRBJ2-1	CASSLTRDNEQFF	TGTGCCAGCAGCTTAACTAGGGACAATGAGCAGTTCTTC
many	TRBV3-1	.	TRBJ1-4	CASSFGRQLNEKLFF	TGTGCCAGCAGCTTCGGACGGCAACTTAATGAAAAACTGTTTTTT
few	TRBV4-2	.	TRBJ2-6	CASSQVQEGVSGANVLTF	TGTGCCAGCAGCCAAGTACAAGAAGGGGTCTCTGGGGCCAACGTCCTGACTTTC
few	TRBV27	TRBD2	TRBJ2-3	CASSHATSGYTDTQYF	TGTGCCAGCAGTCACGCGACTAGCGGCTACACAGATACGCAGTATTTT
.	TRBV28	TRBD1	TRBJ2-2	CASSSTGEGTGELFF	TGTGCCAGCAGTTCAACAGGGGAAGGGACCGGGGAGCTGTTTTTT
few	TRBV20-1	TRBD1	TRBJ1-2	CSAPTGPYGYTF	TGCAGTGCCCCGACAGGGCCGTATGGCTACACCTTC
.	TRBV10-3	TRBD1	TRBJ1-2	CASGDRETDGYTF	TGTGCCAGCGGGGACAGGGAGACGGATGGCTACACCTTC
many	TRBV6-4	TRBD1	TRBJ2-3	CASSDGTGGADTQYF	TGTGCCAGCAGTGACGGGACAGGGGGCGCAGATACGCAGTATTTT
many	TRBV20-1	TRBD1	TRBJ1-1	CSAMPGQGSRGTEAFF	TGCAGTGCCATGCCGGGACAGGGGTCCCGAGGCACTGAAGCTTTCTTT
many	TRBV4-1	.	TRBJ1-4	CASSQVTGLDNEKLFF	TGCGCCAGCAGCCAAGTAACGGGCCTGGATAATGAAAAACTGTTTTTT
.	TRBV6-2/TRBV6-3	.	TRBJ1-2	CASSPPDRGIDNYGYTF	TGTGCCAGCAGTCCCCCAGACAGAGGCATTGACAACTATGGCTACACCTTC
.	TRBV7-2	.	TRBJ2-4	CASSPEQGGGIQYF	TGTGCCAGCAGCCCCGAACAGGGGGGGGGCATTCAGTACTTC
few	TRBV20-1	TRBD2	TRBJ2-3	CSARDVLGRGADTQYF	TGCAGTGCTAGAGACGTTCTAGGGAGGGGCGCAGATACGCAGTATTTT
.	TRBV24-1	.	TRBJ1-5	CATSDGQSNQPQHF	TGTGCCACCAGTGATGGACAGAGCAATCAGCCCCAGCATTTT
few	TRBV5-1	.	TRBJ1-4	CASTFSSTDEKLFF	TGCGCCAGCACCTTCTCATCGACTGATGAAAAACTGTTTTTT
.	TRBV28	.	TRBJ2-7	CASSTDRGDEQYF	TGTGCCAGCAGTACAGACCGCGGCGACGAGCAGTACTTC
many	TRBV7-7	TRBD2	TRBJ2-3	CASSLVFSGGATDTQYF	TGTGCTAGCAGCCTTGTGTTTAGCGGGGGGGCCACAGATACGCAGTATTTT